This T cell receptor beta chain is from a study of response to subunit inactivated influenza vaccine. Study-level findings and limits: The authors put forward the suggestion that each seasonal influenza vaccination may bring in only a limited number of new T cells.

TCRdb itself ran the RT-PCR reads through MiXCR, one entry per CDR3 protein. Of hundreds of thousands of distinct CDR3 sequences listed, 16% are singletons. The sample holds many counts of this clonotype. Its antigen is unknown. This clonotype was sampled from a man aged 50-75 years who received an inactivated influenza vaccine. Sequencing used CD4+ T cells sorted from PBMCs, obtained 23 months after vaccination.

This chain's CDR3 is CSASPGLARVYEQYF. DNA of the CDR3: TGCAGTGCTAGCCCGGGACTAGCGAGGGTATACGAGCAGTACTTC. V usage is TRBV20-1 and J usage is TRBJ2-7; TRBD2 matches at 10 bases. The CDR3 has 15 amino acids. V shed 3 bases and J 4 bases; nucleotides not matched to a gene: 9. Germline V gene sequence: CDR1 DFQATT, CDR2 SNEGSKA (reference sequence).